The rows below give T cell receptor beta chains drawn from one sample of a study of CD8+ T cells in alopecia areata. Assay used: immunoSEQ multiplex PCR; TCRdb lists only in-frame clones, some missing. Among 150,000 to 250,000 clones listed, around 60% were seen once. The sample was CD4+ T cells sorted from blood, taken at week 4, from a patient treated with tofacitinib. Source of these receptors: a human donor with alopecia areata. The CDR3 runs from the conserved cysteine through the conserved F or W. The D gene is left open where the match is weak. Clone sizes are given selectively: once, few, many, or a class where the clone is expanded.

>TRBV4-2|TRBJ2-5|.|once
TGTGCCAGCAGCCAAGATGGTAGTAATGCAGAGACCCAGTACTTC
CASSQDGSNAETQYF
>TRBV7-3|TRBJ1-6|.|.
TGTGCCAGCAGCTCTTCCGCGGATTCACCCCTCCACTTT
CASSSSADSPLHF
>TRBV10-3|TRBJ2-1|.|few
TGTGCCATCAGTGAGTTCGGACAGCGTGACAATGAGCAGTTCTTC
CAISEFGQRDNEQFF
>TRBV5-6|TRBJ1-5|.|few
TGTGCCAGCAGCTTCTCTGGATTTTCGGGCAATCAGCCCCAGCATTTT
CASSFSGFSGNQPQHF
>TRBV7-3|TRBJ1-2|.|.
TGTGCCAGCAGCCCGCGGGGGGGATCCCTCACTAACTATGGCTACACCTTC
CASSPRGGSLTNYGYTF
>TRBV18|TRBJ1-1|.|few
TGTGCCAGCTCACTAGAGAAGAACACTGAAGCTTTCTTT
CASSLEKNTEAFF
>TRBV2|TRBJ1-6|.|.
TGTGCCAGCAGTGAAGTCCCCTCAAATTCACCCCTCCACTTT
CASSEVPSNSPLHF
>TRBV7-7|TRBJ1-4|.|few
TGTGCTAGCAGCTTAGGGGGGGCTAATGAAAAACTGTTTTTT
CASSLGGANEKLFF
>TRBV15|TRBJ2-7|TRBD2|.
TGTGCCACCGGGACTAGCGGATTCTACGAGCAGTACTTC
CATGTSGFYEQYF
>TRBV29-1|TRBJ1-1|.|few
TGCAGCGCTGTGAACACTGAAGCTTTCTTT
CSAVNTEAFF
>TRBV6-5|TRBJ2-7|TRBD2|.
TGTGCCAGCAGACCGGGACTAGCGGAACACGAGCAGTACTTC
CASRPGLAEHEQYF
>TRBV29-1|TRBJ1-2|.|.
TGCAGCGTTGTGGGGGTTACTAACTATGGCTACACCTTC
CSVVGVTNYGYTF
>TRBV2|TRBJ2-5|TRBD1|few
TGTGCCAGCAGTCGGGACAGGGGGAATGGAGAGACCCAGTACTTC
CASSRDRGNGETQYF
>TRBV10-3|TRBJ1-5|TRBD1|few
TGTGCCATCAGGGGGACAGGGGGCGGACAGCCCCAGCATTTT
CAIRGTGGGQPQHF